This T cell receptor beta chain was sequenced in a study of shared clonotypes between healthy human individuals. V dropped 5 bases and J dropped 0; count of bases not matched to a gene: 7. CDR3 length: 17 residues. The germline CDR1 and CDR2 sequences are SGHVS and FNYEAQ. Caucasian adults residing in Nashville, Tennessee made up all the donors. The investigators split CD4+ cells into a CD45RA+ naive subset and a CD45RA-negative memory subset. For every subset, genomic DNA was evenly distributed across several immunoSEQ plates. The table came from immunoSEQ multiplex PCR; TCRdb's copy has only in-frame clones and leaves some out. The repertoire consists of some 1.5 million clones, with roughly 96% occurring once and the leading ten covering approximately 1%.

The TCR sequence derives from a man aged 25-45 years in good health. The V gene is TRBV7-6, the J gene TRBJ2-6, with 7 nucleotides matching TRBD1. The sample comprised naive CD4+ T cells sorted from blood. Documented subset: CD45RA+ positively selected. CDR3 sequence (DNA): TGTGCCAGCAGCCGAAACAGGGGCAACTCTGGGGCCAACGTCCTGACTTTC. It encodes CASSRNRGNSGANVLTF.